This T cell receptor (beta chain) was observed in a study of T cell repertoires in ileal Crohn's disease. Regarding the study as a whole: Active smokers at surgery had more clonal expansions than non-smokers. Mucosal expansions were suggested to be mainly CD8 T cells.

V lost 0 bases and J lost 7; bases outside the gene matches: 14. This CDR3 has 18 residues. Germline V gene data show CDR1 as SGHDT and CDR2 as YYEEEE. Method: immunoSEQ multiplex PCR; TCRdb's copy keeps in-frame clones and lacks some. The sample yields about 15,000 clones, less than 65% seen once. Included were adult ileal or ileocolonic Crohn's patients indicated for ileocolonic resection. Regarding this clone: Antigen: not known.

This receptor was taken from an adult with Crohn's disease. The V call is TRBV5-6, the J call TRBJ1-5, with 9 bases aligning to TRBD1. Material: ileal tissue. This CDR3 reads CASSLGPGPTGGRQPQHF. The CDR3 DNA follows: TGTGCCAGCAGCTTGGGACCCGGCCCAACAGGGGGCAGGCAGCCCCAGCATTTT.